The 18 T cell receptor beta chains listed next were all sequenced from one sample in a study of blood T cell repertoires in COVID-19. Method: immunoSEQ multiplex PCR; TCRdb's copy keeps in-frame clones and lacks some. The profile shows about 190,000 clones, about nine tenths of them singletons. The material sequenced was peripheral blood. The receptors here all came from a man between 40 and 49 years old with acute or convalescent COVID-19.

This sequence joins TRBV5-1 and TRBJ1-3; D may be TRBD1 (6 bases). V lost 0 bases to trimming and J lost 0 bases, with 7 bases between them. Per germline, CDR1 SGHRS and CDR2 YFSETQ. The CDR3 spans 15 residues. For the CDR3, the DNA is TGCGCCAGCAGCTTGGGGGACAACTCTGGAAACACCATATATTTT. The encoded protein is CASSLGDNSGNTIYF.

In this sample, this clone turned up once. The gene calls are TRBV19 and TRBJ1-5; D gene uncertain. The CDR3 contains 12 residues. Germline loops: CDR1 LNHDA, CDR2 SQIVND (reference sequence). Trimming took off 8 bases at V and 1 base at J, with 6 bases between the two ends. CDR3: CASGESNQPQHF. CDR3 DNA sequence: TGTGCCAGTGGGGAGAGCAATCAGCCCCAGCATTTT.

The CDR3 reads CASSFQGQGATGELFF. The CDR3 DNA reads TGCGCCAGCAGCTTTCAGGGACAGGGGGCGACCGGGGAGCTGTTTTTT. The rearrangement uses TRBV5-1 and TRBJ2-2; 12 nucleotides agree with TRBD1. The junction had 4 bases not matched to a gene; V was cut back by 2 bases and J by 5 bases. The V gene's germline CDR1 is SGHRS and CDR2 YFSETQ. This CDR3 region has 16 residues.

The CDR3 sequence: CASSQSTSGDQETQYF. Written as DNA, the CDR3 is TGTGCCAGCAGCCAATCCACTAGCGGGGACCAAGAGACCCAGTACTTC. This chain joins TRBV4-2 and TRBJ2-5; TRBD2 aligns across 10 bases. This CDR3 has 16 amino acids. Trimming removed 2 bases from V and 0 bases from J; junction bases left unmatched: 3. Germline CDR1 is LGHNA and CDR2 is YNFKEQ.

This clone was seen a single time. The V and J genes are TRBV30 and TRBJ2-7; D possibly corresponds to TRBD1 (5 bases). CDR3 length: 16 residues. Trimming pared 3 bases from V and 0 bases from J, leaving 18 bases between. The germline V gene has CDR1 GTSNPN and CDR2 SVGIG (reference sequence). CDR3: CAWRAIGHQNSYEQYF. The CDR3 DNA is TGTGCCTGGAGGGCTATAGGACACCAAAACTCCTACGAGCAGTACTTC.

The rearrangement uses TRBV10-2 and TRBJ2-5, with D possibly being TRBD2 (6 bases). The CDR3 is 17 residues long. Per the germline V gene, CDR1 is WSHSY and CDR2 is SAAADI. Trimming pared 3 bases from V and 5 bases from J, leaving 22 bases between. The CDR3 protein is CASSDPGGTLGLETQYF. DNA for the CDR3: TGCGCCAGCAGTGACCCTGGGGGGACGCTAGGCCTGGAGACCCAGTACTTC.

The CDR3 nucleotides read TGTGCCAGCAGCGTAGGCGGGCTTCGGGCAGGTATGCAAGAGACCCAGTACTTC. This codes for CASSVGGLRAGMQETQYF. The J gene is TRBJ2-5, the V gene TRBV9, with D possibly being TRBD2 (5 bases). The V and J ends lost 0 bases and 2 bases respectively, with 20 bases between them. Germline CDR1 reads SGDLS; CDR2 reads YYNGEE. The CDR3 runs to 18 residues.

The genes are TRBV6-5 and TRBJ2-1; D might be TRBD1 (6 bases). CDR3 length: 13 residues. V gave up 6 bases and J gave up 7 bases, with 13 bases separating them. Germline CDR1 MNHEY, CDR2 SVGAGI. The CDR3 DNA follows: TGTGCCAGCAGATTCTACAGGGAGAATGAGCAGTTCTTC. Translating gives CASRFYRENEQFF.

The rearrangement links TRBV5-8 to TRBJ2-3, with D perhaps matching TRBD1 (6 bases). V lost 4 bases, J lost 4 bases, and 16 bases lay in between. Germline loops: CDR1 SGHTS, CDR2 YDEGEE. The CDR3 is 15 residues long. The CDR3 sequence: CASSALLQGSDTQYF. The CDR3 DNA reads as TGTGCCAGCAGCGCCCTCCTCCAGGGGTCAGATACGCAGTATTTT.

This chain links TRBV6-4 with TRBJ2-2; D unclear. V dropped 5 bases and J dropped 9 bases, with 4 bases sitting between them. In germline, CDR1 is MRHNA, CDR2 SNTAGT. The CDR3 extends over 10 amino acids. The CDR3 region is CASSRRELFF. The CDR3 DNA reads as TGTGCCAGCAGTCGTCGGGAGCTGTTTTTT.

This chain joins TRBV6-1 and TRBJ1-3; D is perhaps TRBD1 (5 bases). V shed 3 bases and J shed 1 base, with 10 bases lying between them. Germline V gives CDR1 MNHNS, CDR2 SASEGT. CDR3 length: 15 amino acids. The CDR3 DNA follows: TGTGCCAGCAGTGATAAAAGGGGTTCTGGAAACACCATATATTTT. Amino acid sequence: CASSDKRGSGNTIYF.

The chain recombines TRBV3-1 (or the pseudogene TRBV3-2) with TRBJ2-3, with D perhaps matching TRBD1 (6 bases). V lost 6 bases and J 2 bases, leaving 12 bases between the germline ends. CDR3 length: 14 amino acids. The V gene's germline CDR1 is LGHDT and CDR2 YNNKEL (reference sequence). CDR3 DNA: TGTGCCAGCAGTCGGGACACTTTCACAGATACGCAGTATTTT. Its protein product is CASSRDTFTDTQYF.

The chain links TRBV30 to TRBJ2-3; D gene uncertain. The V gene lost 7 bases and the J gene lost 3 bases, with 20 bases spanning the gap. This CDR3 has 15 residues. In germline, CDR1 is GTSNPN, CDR2 SVGIG (reference sequence). CDR3 bases: TGTGCCTCGAAGCGCCCCGGAGCAACGACAGATACGCAGTATTTT. This sequence encodes CASKRPGATTDTQYF.

The genes are TRBV5-4 and TRBJ2-1; D is undetermined. The germline V gene encodes CDR1 SGHNT and CDR2 YYREEE (reference sequence). The length of the CDR3 is 15 residues. Trimming cost V 1 base and J 0 bases, with 8 bases left between them. CDR3 sequence (DNA): TGTGCCAGCAGCTTGAACTACGACTCCTACAATGAGCAGTTCTTC. Protein product: CASSLNYDSYNEQFF. Full variable domain (outside the CDR3, taken from reference TRBV5-4 and TRBJ2-1): ETGVTQSPTHLIKTRGQQVTLRCSSQSGHNTVSWYQQALGQGPQFIFQYYREEENGRGNFPPRFSGLQFPNYSSELNVNALELDDSALYLCASSLNYDSYNEQFFGPGTRLTVL.

Details on this clone: Germline is not matched at one junction end, which may reflect a read error. The chain links TRBV6-5 to TRBJ2-1; weak D call: TRBD2 (6 bases). Germline lookup yields CDR1 MNHEY and CDR2 SVGAGI. This CDR3 spans 16 amino acids. The CDR3 DNA reads as TGTGCCAGCAGTTTACTGGGGGGACTCTCCTCCAATGAGCAGTTCTTC. Amino acid sequence: CASSLLGGLSSNEQFF.

This clone was counted once. CDR3: CASSQGLAGTGELFF. The DNA of the CDR3 is TGTGCCAGCAGCCAAGGACTAGCGGGGACCGGGGAGCTGTTTTTT. The chain combines TRBV3-1 (or the pseudogene TRBV3-2) with TRBJ2-2, with 11 bases matching TRBD2. The CDR3 is 15 residues long. Germline CDR1 LGHDT, CDR2 YNNKEL (reference sequence). V gave up 1 base and J gave up 5 bases; unmatched junction bases: 0.

The CDR3 DNA is TGTGCCAGCAGCTTAAACTTCCAGGGTGGCCCCTATGGCTACACCTTC. It specifies CASSLNFQGGPYGYTF. The chain uses TRBV11-2 and TRBJ1-2; tentatively, D is TRBD1 (5 bases). The CDR3 runs 16 residues. The V gene lost 2 bases and the J gene lost 4 bases, with 17 bases spanning the gap. Germline assignment: CDR1 SGHAT and CDR2 FQNNGV.

This clone was seen a handful of times. The V gene is TRBV5-1, the J gene TRBJ1-2; TRBD1 agrees at 10 bases. CDR3 length: 14 residues. V lost 0 bases to trimming and J lost 4 bases; unmatched junction nucleotides: 0. Germline CDR1 is SGHRS and CDR2 is YFSETQ. The CDR3 is CASSLGTGGYGYTF. The CDR3 DNA is TGCGCCAGCAGCTTGGGGACAGGGGGCTATGGCTACACCTTC.